Each of the 27 T cell receptor beta chains below was sequenced from the same sample in a study of PD-1 blockade in classical Hodgkin lymphoma. All patients relapsed after autologous stem cell transplantation, and brentuximab vedotin exposure varied. Data came from immunoSEQ multiplex PCR; TCRdb stores just in-frame clones and leaves some out. The sample has roughly 97,000 clones, 80% to 85% seen once. Sequenced here: peripheral blood mononuclear cells (PBMCs), sampled at baseline. Receptor source: a human donor with classical Hodgkin lymphoma.

The chain recombines TRBV27 with TRBJ1-1; D is possibly TRBD1 (5 bases). CDR3 length: 14 amino acids. CDR1 is MNHEY and CDR2 is SMNVEV in the germline V gene (reference sequence). Trimming removed 5 bases at V and 0 bases at J, with 10 bases between. DNA for the CDR3: TGTGCCAGCAGTCGGACACCGGTGAACACTGAAGCTTTCTTT. It specifies CASSRTPVNTEAFF.

This rearrangement joins TRBV7-8 to TRBJ1-2; the match to TRBD1 covers 8 bases. J lost 7 bases, V lost 3 bases, and 7 bases had no gene match. The CDR3 length is 14 residues. Looked up from germline, CDR1 is SGHVS and CDR2 is FQNEAQ. The CDR3 nucleotides are TGTGCCAGCAGCTTCGGACAGGGTCTTAGTGGCTACACCTTC. It yields the protein CASSFGQGLSGYTF.

The chain joins TRBV7-2 to TRBJ1-1, with D tentatively TRBD1 (6 bases). This CDR3 is 13 amino acids long. With 0 bases removed from V and 10 bases from J, the gap between germline ends came to 12 bases. Looked up from germline, CDR1 is SGHTA and CDR2 is FQGNSA. In DNA, the CDR3 is TGTGCCAGCAGCTTAGCGTGGGGGGGGCGAGCTTTCTTT. Translated: CASSLAWGGRAFF.

The J gene is TRBJ1-5, the V gene TRBV4-2; D might be TRBD1 (6 bases). V shed 2 bases and J shed 2 bases, with 7 bases lying between them. This CDR3 contains 14 residues. Germline CDR1 LGHNA, CDR2 YNFKEQ. In DNA form, the CDR3 reads TGTGCCAGCAGCCAAAGACAGGGCAATCAGCCCCAGCATTTT. Amino acids: CASSQRQGNQPQHF.

This clone has a handful of counts. The V gene is TRBV5-8, the J gene TRBJ2-3, with a weak D call TRBD2 (6 bases). Germline-derived CDR1 and CDR2 are SGHTS and YDEGEE. V shed 4 bases and J shed 10 bases, with 19 bases lying between them. This CDR3 spans 14 amino acids. The CDR3 loop reads CASSPVVGSDAQYF. The DNA for the CDR3 is TGTGCCAGCAGCCCTGTTGTCGGGAGCGACGCGCAGTATTTT.

The V and J genes are TRBV28 and TRBJ2-5; a possible D gene is TRBD1 (6 bases). CDR3 length equals 12 residues. The germline gives CDR1 MDHEN, CDR2 SYDVKM. V gave up 5 bases and J gave up 9 bases, with 13 bases separating them. This CDR3 reads CASSDRPGPQYF. In nucleotides, the CDR3 is TGTGCCAGCAGTGACAGGCCAGGGCCCCAGTACTTC. The complete variable domain, with remaining parts taken from reference TRBV28 and TRBJ2-5, reads DVKVTQSSRYLVKRTGEKVFLECVQDMDHENMFWYRQDPGLGLRLIYFSYDVKMKEKGDIPEGYSVSREKKERFSLILESASTNQTSMYLCASSDRPGPQYFGPGTRLLVL.

The chain joins TRBV10-2 to TRBJ1-2; a weak D match, TRBD1 (6 bases). In germline, CDR1 is WSHSY, CDR2 SAAADI. The V end was cut by 6 bases, the J end by 1 base, with 15 bases between. The CDR3 has 15 amino acids. CDR3 sequence reads: CASRDLTGNNYGYTF. Here the CDR3 DNA reads TGCGCCAGCAGAGACCTTACAGGGAATAACTATGGCTACACCTTC.

The V call is TRBV18, the J call TRBJ1-3, with 7 positions matching TRBD1. With 6 bases clipped from V and 6 bases from J, the junction kept 5 bases outside the gene matches. Germline-derived CDR1 and CDR2 are KGHSH and LQKENI. This CDR3 comprises 13 residues. The CDR3 here is CASSGDRTNTIYF. CDR3 bases: TGTGCCAGCTCGGGGGACAGAACAAACACCATATATTTT.

This chain joins TRBV4-3 and TRBJ1-5; the D is unclear. The V gene's germline CDR1 is LGHNA and CDR2 YSLEER. This CDR3 comprises 13 residues. V was trimmed by 0 bases and J by 12 bases, leaving 12 bases between them. The CDR3 DNA is TGCGCCAGCAGCCAAGATTGGGGAAGTAACCAGCATTTT. Protein: CASSQDWGSNQHF.

The J gene is TRBJ2-1, the V gene TRBV30; D gene ambiguous. Trimming shortened V by 8 bases and J by 7 bases, and 12 bases separated the two germline ends. Germline CDR1 reads GTSNPN; CDR2 reads SVGIG (reference sequence). There are 11 residues in the CDR3. Written as DNA, the CDR3 is TGTGCCCTCCGGGCGGCGAATGAGCAGTTCTTC. Amino acid sequence: CALRAANEQFF.

The V and J genes are TRBV19 and TRBJ2-5, with D possibly being TRBD1 (6 bases). The V gene lost 0 bases and the J gene lost 2 bases, with 13 bases spanning the gap. This CDR3 contains 16 residues. CDR1 LNHDA and CDR2 SQIVND come from the germline V gene (reference sequence). The CDR3 is CASSIEGASLQETQYF. The CDR3 DNA sequence: TGTGCCAGTAGTATAGAGGGGGCGAGCCTTCAAGAGACCCAGTACTTC. Variable domain in full (rest from reference TRBV19 and TRBJ2-5): DGGITQSPKYLFRKEGQNVTLSCEQNLNHDAMYWYRQDPGQGLRLIYYSQIVNDFQKGDIAEGYSVSREKKESFPLTVTSAQKNPTAFYLCASSIEGASLQETQYFGPGTRLLVL.

The V gene is TRBV15, the J gene TRBJ1-5, with D hard to call. The germline V gene has CDR1 LNHNV and CDR2 YYDKDF (reference sequence). With 0 bases removed from V and 7 bases from J, the gap between germline ends came to 19 bases. The CDR3 contains 17 residues. CDR3 coding DNA: TGTGCCACCAGCAGAGAGCCTCAAGCGGTCCTACGACAGCCCCAGCATTTT. It specifies CATSREPQAVLRQPQHF.

Of note for this clone: Possible read error: a much larger clone is one base away. At the DNA level, this CDR3 is encoded by other sequences in the same sample as well. The V gene is TRBV6-5, the J gene TRBJ2-7; no clear D gene. Germline CDR1 MNHEY, CDR2 SVGAGI. The CDR3 loop spans 13 amino acids. CDR3: CASTKPGSYEQYF. The CDR3 nucleotides read TGTGCTAGCACCAAACCAGGCTCCTACGAGCAGTACTTC.

The chain uses TRBV13 and TRBJ1-2; 10 bases map to TRBD1. This CDR3 is 16 amino acids long. V lost 3 bases, J lost 8 bases, and 12 bases stayed unmatched. Per the germline V gene, CDR1 is PRHDT and CDR2 is FYEKMQ (reference sequence). The CDR3 protein is CASSLGYRDRGFGYTF. The CDR3 DNA is TGTGCCAGCAGCTTGGGGTACCGGGACAGGGGTTTCGGCTACACCTTC.

The V and J genes are TRBV2 and TRBJ2-5; D possibly matches TRBD1 or TRBD2 (5 bases each). The CDR3 runs to 14 residues. CDR1 is SNHLY and CDR2 is FYNNEI in the germline V gene. Trimming removed 10 bases from V and 4 bases from J, with 19 bases in between. The CDR3 spells CATFQGRNAETQYF. The CDR3, as DNA: TGTGCCACCTTCCAGGGACGTAACGCAGAGACCCAGTACTTC.

The chain employs TRBV5-6 and TRBJ2-1, with 13 bases lining up with TRBD2. The CDR3 consists of 19 residues. CDR1 is SGHDT and CDR2 is YYEEEE in the germline V gene. Trimming removed 0 bases from V and 9 bases from J; junction bases left unmatched: 15. CDR3 loop: CASSLAGLAGAGLGGEQFF. Here the CDR3 DNA reads TGTGCCAGCAGCTTGGCCGGACTAGCGGGAGCGGGTCTGGGAGGTGAGCAGTTCTTC.

The V call is TRBV6-5, the J call TRBJ1-6, with 9 bases aligning to TRBD1. The CDR3 sequence is 15 residues long. Germline loops: CDR1 MNHEY, CDR2 SVGAGI. Trimming at V came to 7 bases and at J to 3 bases, leaving 4 bases not matched to a gene. Here the CDR3 reads CASTRDRDYNSPLHF. In DNA form, the CDR3 reads TGTGCCAGCACCCGGGACAGGGACTATAATTCACCCCTCCACTTT.

As DNA, the CDR3 is TGCGCCAGCAGCTTGACAGGACTAGCGGGAGATACGCAGTATTTT. This encodes CASSLTGLAGDTQYF. This sequence joins TRBV5-1 and TRBJ2-3; TRBD2 aligns across 11 bases. CDR3 length equals 15 residues. In germline, CDR1 is SGHRS, CDR2 YFSETQ. The J segment lost 5 bases and the V segment lost 1 base, leaving 3 bases of the junction unmatched.

V usage is TRBV27 and J usage is TRBJ1-1, with D tentatively TRBD1 (5 bases). Trimming stripped 5 bases from V and 4 bases from J, with 14 bases between. Germline assignment: CDR1 MNHEY and CDR2 SMNVEV (reference sequence). The CDR3 contains 14 residues. The CDR3 spells CASSRAGISTEAFF. CDR3 DNA: TGTGCCAGCAGTCGGGCAGGGATCAGCACTGAAGCTTTCTTT.

This sequence joins TRBV19 and TRBJ2-7, with TRBD2 matching over 7 bases. The CDR3 covers 14 residues. Per the germline V gene, CDR1 is LNHDA and CDR2 is SQIVND (reference sequence). The V segment lost 3 bases and the J segment 1 base; nucleotides outside the gene matches: 3. CDR3 amino acids: CASSIGTNSYEQYF. Written as DNA, the CDR3 is TGTGCCAGTAGTATTGGGACTAATTCCTACGAGCAGTACTTC.

The chain is built from TRBV6-6 and TRBJ2-7; D gene uncertain. Deletions cut 4 bases from V and 6 bases from J, with 13 bases between. Germline V gene lookup returns CDR1 MNHNY and CDR2 SVGAGI (reference sequence). This CDR3 spans 13 amino acids. CDR3 in DNA: TGTGCCAGCAGTTTCGCGGAGCCGCGCGAGCAGTACTTC. Translated: CASSFAEPREQYF.

This chain uses TRBV5-8 with TRBJ2-1; no clear D. Trimming took 4 bases from V and 4 from J, leaving 18 bases between them. The CDR3 sequence is 16 residues long. The germline V gene has CDR1 SGHTS and CDR2 YDEGEE. CDR3 sequence: CASSPALVPQYNEQFF. In DNA, the CDR3 is TGTGCCAGCAGCCCGGCCCTAGTCCCCCAGTACAATGAGCAGTTCTTC.

This rearrangement joins TRBV2 to TRBJ2-1; 9 bases are a match to TRBD2. Germline V CDR1 and CDR2: SNHLY, FYNNEI. The CDR3 has 14 amino acids. The trim removed 4 bases at V and 7 bases at J, leaving 5 bases unmatched. CDR3 region: CASSVGGRVNEQFF. The CDR3 DNA sequence: TGTGCCAGCAGTGTAGGCGGGAGGGTTAATGAGCAGTTCTTC.

The chain uses TRBV28 and TRBJ1-5, with 8 bases identical to TRBD1. V was clipped by 6 bases and J by 2 bases; unmatched bases: 3. The germline gives CDR1 MDHEN, CDR2 SYDVKM. The CDR3 covers 14 residues. The CDR3 coding sequence is TGTGCCAGCAGGACAGGGGCAGGCAATCAGCCCCAGCATTTT. This encodes CASRTGAGNQPQHF. The full variable domain, rest sourced from reference TRBV28 and TRBJ1-5, is DVKVTQSSRYLVKRTGEKVFLECVQDMDHENMFWYRQDPGLGLRLIYFSYDVKMKEKGDIPEGYSVSREKKERFSLILESASTNQTSMYLCASRTGAGNQPQHFGDGTRLSIL.

In this sample, this clone turned up a few times. The V call is TRBV20-1, the J call TRBJ2-5; no definite D call. Looked up from germline, CDR1 is DFQATT and CDR2 is SNEGSKA (reference sequence). This CDR3 is 11 amino acids long. With 3 bases removed from V and 4 bases from J, the gap between germline ends came to 6 bases. This chain's CDR3 is CSARKGETQYF. DNA for the CDR3: TGCAGTGCTAGGAAAGGAGAGACCCAGTACTTC.

The V and J genes are TRBV29-1 and TRBJ1-1, with D perhaps matching TRBD1 (5 bases). The germline V gene encodes CDR1 SQVTM and CDR2 ANQGSEA. This CDR3 is built from 13 residues. V gave up 5 bases and J gave up 7 bases, with 17 bases separating them. CDR3 in DNA: TGCAGCGTTCGGGCGGGGGGAGTTAATGAAGCTTTCTTT. This translates into CSVRAGGVNEAFF.

This chain uses TRBV29-1 with TRBJ2-3; D perhaps matches TRBD2 (5 bases). Trimming took 3 bases from V and 5 from J, leaving 9 bases between them. The CDR3 contains 12 residues. The V gene's germline CDR1 is SQVTM and CDR2 ANQGSEA. CDR3 residues: CSVDPGGDTQYF. DNA for the CDR3: TGCAGCGTTGATCCAGGAGGAGATACGCAGTATTTT.